The 22 T cell receptor beta chains listed next were all sequenced from one sample in a study of blood T cells in healthy people across ages. The authors ran a second PCR of about 6 to 11 cycles using a sample-barcoded 5' primer and a J-beta primer mix. TCRdb reprocessed the 5' RACE reads via MiXCR and lists one record per CDR3 protein. Of 1,800,000 or so distinct CDR3 sequences in the sample, roughly two fifths are singletons; the top ten hold about 23%. The sequenced material came from blood. Receptors were obtained from a human donor in good health.

This chain connects TRBV5-1 to TRBJ2-4, with TRBD1 matching over 7 bases. CDR1 is SGHRS, CDR2 YFSETQ, per germline. Trimming at V came to 4 bases and at J to 7 bases, leaving 8 bases not matched to a gene. CDR3 length equals 14 residues. Here the CDR3 DNA reads TGCGCCAGCAGCCCGACAGGGTTGGAGAACATTCAGTACTTC. This codes for CASSPTGLENIQYF.

The V and J genes are TRBV12-3 or TRBV12-4 and TRBJ2-5; D call uncertain. This CDR3 spans 12 amino acids. V was shortened by 6 bases and J by 11 bases, with 16 bases between the two germline ends. CDR3 amino acids: CASSPASEEQYF. Written as DNA, the CDR3 is TGTGCCAGCAGCCCCGCCAGCGAGGAGCAGTACTTC.

The chain uses TRBV7-3 and TRBJ1-2; D might be TRBD1 (5 bases). Germline V gene sequence: CDR1 SGHTA, CDR2 FQGTGA. Trimming left V 6 bases short and J 7 bases short, with 12 bases between. The CDR3 spans 12 residues. CDR3: CASRLSGAGYTF. The CDR3 nucleotides are TGTGCCAGCAGGCTATCCGGGGCTGGCTACACCTTC.

On this clonotype itself: An end of the junction does not agree with germline; a read error may underlie this. The chain joins TRBV3-1 to TRBJ2-1, with 12 bases aligning to TRBD1. The CDR3 sequence is 15 residues long. CDR1 LGHDT and CDR2 YNNKEL come from the germline V gene (reference sequence). CDR3 in amino acids: CASSFSGTGGYEQFF. For the CDR3, the DNA is TGTGCCAGCAGCTTTTCCGGGACAGGGGGCTATGAGCAATTCTTC.

This chain connects TRBV7-9 to TRBJ2-7; 7 nucleotides match TRBD1. V shed 4 bases and J 2 bases; nucleotides not matched to a gene: 5. Germline CDR1 is SEHNR and CDR2 is FQNEAQ (reference sequence). This CDR3 spans 14 amino acids. DNA of the CDR3: TGTGCCAGCAGCTACGACAGGGACGCCTACGAGCAGTACTTC. Translated: CASSYDRDAYEQYF.

This rearrangement joins TRBV5-1 to TRBJ2-1; possible D gene TRBD1, 6 bases. Germline assignment: CDR1 SGHRS and CDR2 YFSETQ. The CDR3 has 15 amino acids. V was cut by 0 bases and J by 5 bases, with 12 bases left in between. The chain's CDR3 is CASSLVSRTDNEQFF. Here the CDR3 DNA reads TGCGCCAGCAGCTTGGTCTCCCGGACAGACAATGAGCAGTTCTTC. The whole variable domain, filled in from reference TRBV5-1 and TRBJ2-1, reads KAGVTQTPRYLIKTRGQQVTLSCSPISGHRSVSWYQQTPGQGLQFLFEYFSETQRNKGNFPGRFSGRQFSNSRSEMNVSTLELGDSALYLCASSLVSRTDNEQFFGPGTRLTVL.

This clonotype was observed a handful of times. V usage is TRBV4-1 and J usage is TRBJ1-2; the match to TRBD1 covers 7 bases. The CDR3 is 15 residues long. Germline trimming cut 2 bases from V and 7 bases from J; bases unmatched to any gene: 10. Germline V lookup: CDR1 MGHRA, CDR2 YSYEKL. The CDR3 here is CASSQLIPGQLGYTF. Here the CDR3 DNA reads TGCGCCAGCAGCCAACTCATTCCGGGACAGCTTGGCTACACCTTC.

The chain combines TRBV7-2 with TRBJ1-2; D is undetermined. The CDR3 length is 14 residues. V was pared by 5 bases and J by 2 bases, with 12 bases between. Per germline, CDR1 SGHTA and CDR2 FQGNSA. In DNA form, the CDR3 reads TGTACCAGCAGCAAACATGGGATCAACTATGGCTACACCTTC. Protein product: CTSSKHGINYGYTF.

This clonotype was observed a handful of times. The chain combines TRBV6-2 or TRBV6-3 with TRBJ1-5; no reliable D call. Germline values: CDR1 MNHEY, CDR2 SVGEGT. V was pared by 7 bases and J by 4 bases, with 11 bases between. The CDR3 has 13 residues. The CDR3 loop is CASIGRLNQPQHF. The CDR3 DNA follows: TGTGCCAGCATCGGTCGGTTGAATCAGCCCCAGCATTTT.

This clonotype has only a few counts. The chain is built from TRBV6-5 and TRBJ1-2; D might be TRBD1 (6 bases). Germline loops: CDR1 MNHEY, CDR2 SVGAGI. The V and J ends lost 4 bases and 1 base respectively, with 10 bases between them. The CDR3 consists of 14 residues. The CDR3 nucleotides read TGTGCCAGCAGTTTCAGGGGAAGTAACTATGGCTACACCTTC. Translation gives CASSFRGSNYGYTF.

The chain links TRBV20-1 to TRBJ1-6, with 9 bases fitting TRBD1. The trim removed 4 bases at V and 7 bases at J, leaving 5 bases unmatched. The CDR3 loop spans 14 amino acids. Germline CDR1 DFQATT, CDR2 SNEGSKA (reference sequence). The CDR3 here is CSAIYRGRNSPLHF. The CDR3 DNA follows: TGCAGTGCTATATACAGGGGGCGGAATTCACCCCTCCACTTT.

This clonotype has only a few counts. The V gene is TRBV12-3 or TRBV12-4, the J gene TRBJ2-7; 8 bases are a match to TRBD1. V lost 6 bases, J lost 6 bases, and 7 bases stayed unmatched. The length of the CDR3 is 13 residues. The CDR3 loop reads CASRPTGGSEQYF. For the CDR3, the DNA is TGTGCCAGCAGGCCTACAGGGGGTTCCGAGCAGTACTTC.

Comments on this clonotype: One end of the junction is discordant with germline, which a read error may explain. This chain joins TRBV15 and TRBJ2-4; 9 positions match TRBD2. This CDR3 has 13 amino acids. The germline V gene has CDR1 LNHNV and CDR2 YYDKDF (reference sequence). The CDR3 loop reads CATSREREGQKDF. CDR3 bases: TGTGCCACCAGCAGAGAGCGGGAGGGACAGAAAGACTTC.

This clonotype has just one count. The J gene is TRBJ2-1, the V gene TRBV7-2; 9 bases fit TRBD2. V shed 1 base and J 4 bases; nucleotides not matched to a gene: 5. There are 16 residues in the CDR3. The germline CDR1 and CDR2 sequences are SGHTA and FQGNSA. The CDR3 region is CASSLGGGGVYNEQFF. Written as DNA, the CDR3 is TGTGCCAGCAGCTTAGGTGGCGGGGGGGTATACAATGAGCAGTTCTTC. The whole variable domain, filled in from reference TRBV7-2 and TRBJ2-1, reads GAGVSQSPSNKVTEKGKDVELRCDPISGHTALYWYRQSLGQGLEFLIYFQGNSAPDKSGLPSDRFSAERTGGSVSTLTIQRTQQEDSAVYLCASSLGGGGVYNEQFFGPGTRLTVL.

This sequence joins TRBV29-1 and TRBJ1-5; D is perhaps TRBD1 (5 bases). V was trimmed by 6 bases and J by 6 bases, leaving 21 bases between them. The CDR3 totals 15 residues. Germline-derived CDR1 and CDR2 are SQVTM and ANQGSEA. In DNA, the CDR3 is TGCAGCGTCCCTAAGGGTGCGGGACGGGGTCAGCCCCAGCATTTT. This codes for CSVPKGAGRGQPQHF.

V is TRBV6-1 and J is TRBJ2-7, with D possibly matching TRBD2 (5 bases). The DNA matches TRBJ2-5 better at its end, which makes the J call doubtful. Germline V gives CDR1 MNHNS, CDR2 SASEGT. CDR3 length equals 15 residues. The CDR3 protein is CASSEEGSRWETQYF. The CDR3 DNA reads as TGTGCCAGCAGTGAGGAAGGGAGCAGGTGGGAGACCCAGTACTTC.

V is TRBV6-2 or TRBV6-3 and J is TRBJ1-5; TRBD1 might be the D (5 bases). Trimming took off 4 bases at V and 7 bases at J, with 11 bases between the two ends. Germline CDR1 and CDR2: MNHEY and SVGEGT. This CDR3 has 13 amino acids. CDR3 nucleotide sequence: TGTGCCAGCAGTTCGCTCGACAGACAGCCCCAGCATTTT. It yields the protein CASSSLDRQPQHF.

In its sample, this clonotype was seen many times. The J gene is TRBJ2-5, the V gene TRBV20-1; 8 bases agree with TRBD2. With 2 bases clipped from V and 2 bases from J, the junction kept 4 bases outside the gene matches. This CDR3 region has 14 residues. Germline assignment: CDR1 DFQATT and CDR2 SNEGSKA (reference sequence). The CDR3 nucleotides read TGCAGTGCTAGATCCGGGGGGGAACAAGAGACCCAGTACTTC. Amino acid sequence: CSARSGGEQETQYF.

This chain links TRBV7-9 with TRBJ2-2, with 7 nucleotides matching TRBD1. The germline gives CDR1 SEHNR, CDR2 FQNEAQ (reference sequence). The CDR3 spans 15 residues. V lost 7 bases to trimming and J lost 6 bases; unmatched junction nucleotides: 11. The CDR3 is CASNKDNRGAGELFF. The CDR3 DNA reads as TGTGCCAGCAACAAAGACAACAGGGGAGCCGGGGAGCTGTTTTTT.

This clonotype was counted a few times. The V call is TRBV20-1, the J call TRBJ2-1; 9 bases are shared with TRBD2. This CDR3 comprises 14 residues. Germline loops: CDR1 DFQATT, CDR2 SNEGSKA (reference sequence). V lost 3 bases, J lost 10 bases, and 10 bases stayed unmatched. CDR3 nucleotide sequence: TGCAGTGCTAGGAATGGCGGGGGGGCAGGGGAGCAGTTCTTC. Protein sequence: CSARNGGGAGEQFF.

The genes are TRBV6-1 and TRBJ2-7; D might be TRBD1 or TRBD2, each matching 8 bases. V was shortened by 5 bases and J by 7 bases, with 24 bases between the two germline ends. Looked up from germline, CDR1 is MNHNS and CDR2 is SASEGT. The CDR3 length is 16 residues. The CDR3 is CASSPGGDRPLWEQYF. The DNA of the CDR3 is TGTGCCAGCAGTCCGGGGGGGGACAGGCCGTTATGGGAGCAGTACTTC.

This clonotype has only a few counts. The rearrangement joins TRBV6-2 or TRBV6-3 to TRBJ1-1; possibly TRBD1 for D (5 bases). The germline gives CDR1 MNHEY, CDR2 SVGEGT. The CDR3 has 15 amino acids. V was shortened by 6 bases and J by 3 bases, with 17 bases between the two germline ends. Here the CDR3 reads CASRGTDILDTEAFF. The CDR3 DNA reads TGTGCCAGCAGAGGAACGGACATCTTGGACACTGAAGCTTTCTTT.